This T cell receptor (beta chain) was recovered during a study of memory CD4+ T cells and cytomegalovirus serostatus. In the case of this clone: What it recognizes is unknown.

Single viable CD3+CD4+CD8-CD45RO+ cells were sorted as the memory CD4+ T cells. Serostatus was set by detecting CMV pp150, pp28, p38, p52 IgG. General observations from the study: The CMV-associated TCR signature appears largely within the CD4+ memory repertoire.

Source study methods: Out-of-frame sequences were removed, leaving a few million distinct TCRbeta sequences. Produced via immunoSEQ multiplex PCR; TCRdb's table is partial and in-frame only. The V and J calls and clone size come from that table; D and trimming were worked out from the DNA. The data contain about 42,000 clones, 65% to 80% of them singletons. The TCR originated in an adult in good health and CMV-seronegative. Material: memory CD4+ T cells from blood.

Written as DNA, the CDR3 is TGTGCCAGCAGCTTGTTGGGGGGAAACATTCAGTACTTC. Residues: CASSLLGGNIQYF. The chain uses TRBV11-2 and TRBJ2-4; D is perhaps TRBD2 (6 bases). The CDR3 consists of 13 residues. V lost 3 bases, J lost 6 bases, and 9 bases lay in between. Germline CDR1 and CDR2: SGHAT and FQNNGV.